Below, 25 T cell receptor beta chains from the same sample are listed, as sequenced in a study of metastatic and nonmetastatic thyroid tumors. With MiXCR, TCRdb reprocessed the PCR reads. The profile covers about 69,000 clones, with approximately 14% appearing a single time and about 6.5% taken by the ten largest. Ahead of thyroid surgery, no patient had received treatment of any kind. Material for sequencing was blood. The source is a male donor with papillary thyroid cancer or a benign thyroid nodule (not recorded which). Some clones in this sample may be carry-over from other donors' samples.

There are a few counts of this clone. A read error may account for a junction end that differs from germline. The chain recombines TRBV6-1 with TRBJ1-2; 7 bases are shared with TRBD1. This CDR3 is built from 17 residues. Germline V gene data show CDR1 as MNHNS and CDR2 as SASEGT. This CDR3 reads CASRECRGSLANYGYTF. In DNA, the CDR3 is TGTGCCAGCAGGGAATGCAGGGGGTCCCTAGCTAACTACGGCTACACCTTC.

In its sample, this clone was seen many times. V and J are TRBV10-1 and TRBJ1-5; D gene ambiguous. This CDR3 contains 13 residues. Germline lookup yields CDR1 WNHNN and CDR2 SYGVQD (reference sequence). Between the trimmed V and J ends, which lost 6 bases and 3 bases, there was a span of 9 bases. Written as DNA, the CDR3 is TGCGCCAGCAGCGCCGATAACAATCAGCCCCAGCATTTT. Residues: CASSADNNQPQHF.

This clone has only one observation. The junction and the germline gene differ at one end; a read error may be behind it. The V and J genes are TRBV30 and TRBJ2-5; D remains unclear. Germline V lookup: CDR1 GTSNPN, CDR2 SVGIG (reference sequence). The CDR3 is 13 amino acids. CDR3 in DNA: TGTGCCTGGGAGTTGACGGACCTGTGGACCCAGCACTTC. Translated: CAWELTDLWTQHF.

This clone was counted ten times or more. In DNA, the CDR3 is TGTGCCAGCAGCTTTAGCGGGGTGGCTTTCTTT. Translation: CASSFSGVAFF. The chain recombines TRBV13 with TRBJ1-1; D gene unclear. The CDR3 is made up of 11 amino acids. The germline V gene has CDR1 PRHDT and CDR2 FYEKMQ (reference sequence). V lost 3 bases and J 11 bases, leaving 10 bases between the germline ends.

Many counts were recorded for this clone. V and J are TRBV12-3 or TRBV12-4 and TRBJ2-2, with D perhaps matching TRBD2 (6 bases). Trimming cost V 5 bases and J 4 bases, with 17 bases left between them. The CDR3 has 16 residues. The CDR3 nucleotides are TGTGCCAGCAGTCCAGAGGCTAGCGAGGGCACCGGGGAGCTGTTTTTT. It encodes CASSPEASEGTGELFF.

This clone was detected a few times. The chain carries TRBV20-1 and TRBJ1-2, with D possibly TRBD1 on 5 matching bases. Trimming stripped 6 bases from V and 13 bases from J, with 12 bases between. The CDR3 runs 9 residues. Looked up from germline, CDR1 is DFQATT and CDR2 is SNEGSKA (reference sequence). CDR3 sequence reads: CSAPGRATF. DNA of the CDR3: TGCAGTGCCCCGGGACGGGCCACCTTC.

Notes on this clone: This may come from a read error, since a much larger clone is one base off. Other DNA sequences in this specimen translate into the identical CDR3. This chain joins TRBV4-2 and TRBJ1-1; a weak D match, TRBD1 (5 bases). Trimming shortened V by 0 bases and J by 6 bases, and 20 bases separated the two germline ends. The germline V gene has CDR1 LGHNA and CDR2 YNFKEQ. CDR3 length: 17 amino acids. The CDR3 sequence is CASSQDRRRGLGSEAFF. CDR3 sequence (DNA): TGTGCCAGCAGCCAAGATCGGCGAAGGGGCCTGGGGTCTGAAGCTTTCTTT.

The table lists this clone with many counts. The chain has TRBV19 and TRBJ1-5, with D possibly matching TRBD1 (5 bases). Per germline, CDR1 LNHDA and CDR2 SQIVND (reference sequence). The CDR3 is 13 amino acids. V gave up 5 bases and J gave up 6 bases, with 11 bases separating them. CDR3 amino acids: CASSAQGGQPQHF. The CDR3 DNA is TGTGCCAGTAGTGCGCAGGGAGGTCAGCCCCAGCATTTT.

This clone came up a few times. A read error is possible here, since a much larger clone lies one base away. This rearrangement joins TRBV11-2 to TRBJ1-3; D unclear. With 5 bases removed from V and 10 bases from J, the gap between germline ends came to 9 bases. From germline, CDR1 is SGHAT and CDR2 FQNNGV. This CDR3 region has 11 residues. CDR3 DNA: TGTGCCAGCAGCCTGGGTTGGACCATATATTTT. Translation: CASSLGWTIYF.

At least ten counts were recorded for this clone. The chain couples TRBV18 to TRBJ2-5; weak D call: TRBD1 (6 bases). Per the germline V gene, CDR1 is KGHSH and CDR2 is LQKENI. The CDR3 has 16 amino acids. Deletions cut 3 bases from V and 1 base from J, with 15 bases between. CDR3 DNA sequence: TGTGCCAGCTCACCCAACCAGGGACACCGCCAAGAGACCCAGTACTTC. Its translation: CASSPNQGHRQETQYF.

This clone was observed many times. The chain uses TRBV13 and TRBJ2-7; D might be TRBD2 (6 bases). Germline V lookup: CDR1 PRHDT, CDR2 FYEKMQ (reference sequence). Trimming took off 5 bases at V and 2 bases at J, with 13 bases between the two ends. The CDR3 has 14 residues. Written as DNA, the CDR3 is TGTGCCAGCAGCGCACGGGGGACTCCCTACGAGCAGTACTTC. This codes for CASSARGTPYEQYF.

This clone was counted at least ten times. This chain connects TRBV7-9 to TRBJ1-1; no clear D. V gave up 1 base and J gave up 4 bases, with 10 bases separating them. Germline V gene lookup returns CDR1 SEHNR and CDR2 FQNEAQ (reference sequence). The length of the CDR3 is 14 residues. The CDR3 is CASSLVRVGTEAFF. CDR3 DNA sequence: TGTGCCAGCAGCTTAGTTCGGGTAGGCACTGAAGCTTTCTTT.

Many counts were recorded for this clone. V gene TRBV28 combines with J gene TRBJ1-2, with D possibly TRBD1 on 6 matching bases. CDR3 size: 13 residues. The germline gives CDR1 MDHEN, CDR2 SYDVKM. V was shortened by 2 bases and J by 5 bases, with 9 bases between the two germline ends. CDR3: CASSLIGGYGYTF. CDR3 in DNA: TGTGCCAGCAGTTTAATAGGGGGTTATGGCTACACCTTC.

Details on this clone: A much more abundant neighbour one base away suggests this may be a read error. This sequence joins TRBV9 and TRBJ1-1; 9 nucleotides line up with TRBD1. The length of the CDR3 is 17 residues. The germline V gene encodes CDR1 SGDLS and CDR2 YYNGEE. The CDR3 DNA sequence: TGTGTCAGCAGCGGGCGGACAGGGGTGGTTGGAAACACTGAAGCTTTCTTT. Protein sequence: CVSSGRTGVVGNTEAFF.

Ten or more counts support this clone. With a much larger clone just one base away, this may be a read error. The V call is TRBV4-1, the J call TRBJ2-7; no firm D call. The CDR3 extends over 12 amino acids. Germline loops: CDR1 MGHRA, CDR2 YSYEKL. V lost 6 bases and J 2 bases, leaving 8 bases between the germline ends. CDR3 amino acids: CASRDHPYEQYF. CDR3 bases: TGCGCCAGCAGGGACCACCCCTACGAGCAGTACTTC.

This clone was picked up many times. The chain is built from TRBV11-2 and TRBJ1-1; D gene unclear. CDR3 size: 15 residues. From germline, CDR1 is SGHAT and CDR2 FQNNGV. V was clipped by 5 bases and J by 3 bases, with 16 bases between them. The CDR3 nucleotides read TGTGCCAGCAGCCCCCGTCATGCTCTTGACACTGAAGCTTTCTTT. Translating gives CASSPRHALDTEAFF.

The gene calls are TRBV6-1 and TRBJ1-1; TRBD1 might be the D (5 bases). This CDR3 is built from 13 residues. Trimming pared 3 bases from V and 2 bases from J, leaving 7 bases between. CDR1 and CDR2 from the germline V gene are MNHNS and SASEGT. CDR3 sequence (DNA): TGTGCCAGCAGTGAGCGGGGCAACACTGAAGCTTTCTTT. It yields the protein CASSERGNTEAFF.

This clone has a count of ten or more. This chain joins TRBV7-9 and TRBJ2-5; tentative D call: TRBD1 (7 bases). Trimming shortened V by 1 base and J by 7 bases, and 10 bases separated the two germline ends. In germline, CDR1 is SEHNR, CDR2 FQNEAQ (reference sequence). This CDR3 spans 13 amino acids. The CDR3 region is CASSLDQGGTQYF. CDR3 in DNA: TGTGCCAGCAGCTTAGATCAGGGGGGGACCCAGTACTTC.

The chain couples TRBV7-2 to TRBJ2-7; the D gene is possibly TRBD2 (6 bases). The CDR3 length is 15 residues. The germline V gene encodes CDR1 SGHTA and CDR2 FQGNSA. The V gene lost 1 base and the J gene lost 3 bases, with 13 bases spanning the gap. In DNA form, the CDR3 reads TGTGCCAGCAGCTTAGGAACTAGCTCCCTCTACGAGCAGTACTTC. Protein sequence: CASSLGTSSLYEQYF.

Comments on this clone: The germline gene is not matched at one end of the junction; a read error may be the cause. This chain uses TRBV6-1 with TRBJ1-2, with D perhaps matching TRBD1 (5 bases). The length of the CDR3 is 15 residues. CDR1 is MNHNS, CDR2 SASEGT, per germline. The DNA for the CDR3 is TGTGCCGGCAGTGAAGGGGACGCTACGGTGTATGGCTACACCTTC. This encodes CAGSEGDATVYGYTF.

The table lists this clone with many counts. The chain links TRBV7-2 to TRBJ2-7, with 12 bases identical to TRBD2. The CDR3 extends over 17 amino acids. From germline, CDR1 is SGHTA and CDR2 FQGNSA. Unmatched junction bases numbered 8, after V lost 5 bases and J lost 0 bases. The CDR3 DNA is TGTGCCAGCAGCCCGACGCCGGGACTAGCGGGCTCCTACGAGCAGTACTTC. It is translated as CASSPTPGLAGSYEQYF. Full variable domain (missing parts from reference TRBV7-2 and TRBJ2-7): GAGVSQSPSNKVTEKGKDVELRCDPISGHTALYWYRQSLGQGLEFLIYFQGNSAPDKSGLPSDRFSAERTGGSVSTLTIQRTQQEDSAVYLCASSPTPGLAGSYEQYFGPGTRLTVT.

The table lists this clone with many counts. The chain employs TRBV29-1 and TRBJ1-1; no definite D call. Between the trimmed V and J ends, which lost 4 bases and 0 bases, there was a span of 9 bases. The CDR3 has 13 residues. In germline, CDR1 is SQVTM, CDR2 ANQGSEA. The CDR3 sequence: CSVVSLMNTEAFF. In DNA, the CDR3 is TGCAGCGTTGTTTCACTAATGAACACTGAAGCTTTCTTT.

The sample holds a few counts of this clone. This may be a read error: a much more frequent sequence differs by one nucleotide. The rearrangement joins TRBV9 to TRBJ2-1; D call uncertain. Germline CDR1 and CDR2: SGDLS and YYNGEE. This CDR3 is 14 amino acids long. Trimming pared 2 bases from V and 8 bases from J, leaving 14 bases between. CDR3 nucleotide sequence: TGTGCCAGCAGCGTCCACCTCTCGGTGTATGAGCAGTTCTTC. Protein: CASSVHLSVYEQFF.

This clone has a count of ten or more. V and J are TRBV7-9 and TRBJ1-1; D is undetermined. V dropped 5 bases and J dropped 2 bases, with 15 bases sitting between them. Germline V gene data show CDR1 as SEHNR and CDR2 as FQNEAQ (reference sequence). This CDR3 is built from 15 residues. The CDR3 is CASSPVPIDNTEAFF. CDR3 DNA sequence: TGTGCCAGCAGCCCTGTACCGATCGACAACACTGAAGCTTTCTTT.

This clone occurred a few times. V and J are TRBV6-5 and TRBJ2-7; 9 nucleotides agree with TRBD2. From germline, CDR1 is MNHEY and CDR2 SVGAGI. This CDR3 spans 17 amino acids. The V and J ends lost 3 bases and 6 bases, in that order; junction bases with no gene match: 15. The CDR3 reads CASSYYDWAGGPGEQYF. The CDR3 region has the DNA TGTGCCAGCAGTTATTACGACTGGGCGGGAGGGCCTGGCGAGCAGTACTTC.